This T cell receptor beta chain emerged from a study of monozygotic twins with inflammatory bowel disease. Notes on the study in general: Reduced clonotype sharing with other individuals was observed in IBD patients relative to healthy twins, especially with disease activity.

CDR3 size: 14 residues. From germline, CDR1 is MNHNS and CDR2 SASEGT. Template switching introduced UMIs that contain a 6-nucleotide sample barcode. Two rounds of nested PCR, of 16 and 9 cycles, were run on TCRalpha and TCRbeta cDNA. From the 5' RACE reads, TCRdb lists one entry per CDR3 protein and no DNA. The sample has about 210,000 distinct CDR3 sequences. Concerning this clonotype: What it binds is not known.

Investigators extracted total RNA from whole blood and did not sort T cells. The receptor was derived from a human donor with ulcerative colitis or Crohn's disease, or a healthy co-twin of an affected twin (not recorded which). The chain employs TRBV6-1 and TRBJ2-1; TCRdb picks TRBD1, but there is no DNA to check that call. Sample: blood. The CDR3 sequence: CASSELGAYNEQFF.